The next 9 T cell receptor beta chains were all read from a single sample in a study of T cells after yellow fever vaccination. One entry per CDR3 protein, called by TCRdb with MiXCR from the 5' RACE reads. The table has some 320,000 distinct CDR3 sequences, 8.7% seen once. Sequencing was performed on CD4+ T cells sorted from PBMCs, taken 5 days after the yellow fever booster vaccination. The receptors stem from a man between 18 and 35 years old who received the YFV17D yellow fever vaccine.

This chain joins TRBV18 and TRBJ1-2; D might be TRBD1 (6 bases). Germline CDR1 is KGHSH and CDR2 is LQKENI. V was cut by 3 bases and J by 4 bases, with 12 bases left in between. This CDR3 contains 14 residues. The CDR3 region has the DNA TGTGCCAGCTCACCGCAGGACAGATTCTATGGCTACACCTTC. Encoded protein: CASSPQDRFYGYTF.

The chain uses TRBV29-1 and TRBJ2-3, with 7 bases fitting TRBD1. The CDR3 runs 16 residues. Trimming at V came to 6 bases and at J to 1 base, leaving 13 bases not matched to a gene. Germline V gene sequence: CDR1 SQVTM, CDR2 ANQGSEA. Written as DNA, the CDR3 is TGCAGCGTAGGGGGCGCAGGTCAAGGAGGCACAGATACGCAGTATTTT. Translated, it gives CSVGGAGQGGTDTQYF.

This clonotype was counted ten times or more. The rearrangement links TRBV10-3 to TRBJ2-7; D remains unclear. Germline V CDR1 and CDR2: ENHRY, SYGVKD. The CDR3 extends over 14 amino acids. Trimming took 0 bases from V and 3 from J, leaving 9 bases between them. CDR3 loop: CAISESSAYYEQYV. CDR3 nucleotide sequence: TGTGCCATCAGTGAGTCGTCGGCGTACTACGAGCAGTACGTC.

This clonotype was detected only a few times. The rearrangement uses TRBV2 and TRBJ1-3, with no clear D. This CDR3 has 15 amino acids. From germline, CDR1 is SNHLY and CDR2 FYNNEI. V lost 3 bases to trimming and J lost 0 bases, with 9 bases between them. The CDR3 DNA sequence: TGTGCCAGCAGTGAGTCATACTACTCTGGAAACACCATATATTTT. Protein product: CASSESYYSGNTIYF.

In its sample, this clonotype was seen a few times. The genes are TRBV15 and TRBJ1-5, with D possibly matching TRBD1 (5 bases). Germline CDR1 reads LNHNV; CDR2 reads YYDKDF (reference sequence). The germline V and J ends were trimmed by 5 bases and 3 bases, with 8 bases remaining between them. The CDR3 is made up of 13 amino acids. CDR3 sequence (DNA): TGTGCCACCAGCCGCAGGGACAATCAGCCCCAGCATTTT. Translated, it gives CATSRRDNQPQHF.

The chain recombines TRBV4-1 with TRBJ2-1, with TRBD2 identical over 12 bases. The CDR3 totals 17 residues. Germline lookup yields CDR1 MGHRA and CDR2 YSYEKL. The trim removed 4 bases at V and 6 bases at J, leaving 10 bases unmatched. CDR3 residues: CASSPTSGGFPFNEQFF. The DNA for the CDR3 is TGCGCCAGCAGCCCAACTAGCGGGGGGTTCCCATTCAATGAGCAGTTCTTC.

With regard to this clonotype: At one end, the junction sequence differs from germline, possibly due to a read error. CDR3 residues: CASGKWGTEVF. Written as DNA, the CDR3 is TGTGCCAGCGGAAAATGGGGGACTGAAGTCTTC. The chain recombines TRBV6-2 or TRBV6-3 with TRBJ2-4, with a tentative D call TRBD2 (6 bases). Germline lookup yields CDR1 MNHEY and CDR2 SVGEGT. CDR3 length: 11 amino acids.

The chain is built from TRBV3-1 and TRBJ1-1; D is unclear. The CDR3 length is 15 residues. The germline V gene encodes CDR1 LGHDT and CDR2 YNNKEL (reference sequence). The V and J ends lost 1 base and 5 bases respectively, with 14 bases between them. The DNA of the CDR3 is TGTGCCAGCAGCCAAGTTGGTACCTTGAGGACTGAAGCTTTCTTT. Its translation is CASSQVGTLRTEAFF.

This clonotype was observed a few times. The chain employs TRBV7-2 and TRBJ1-5; D not resolved. Germline lookup yields CDR1 SGHTA and CDR2 FQGNSA. CDR3 length: 15 residues. The germline V and J ends were trimmed by 1 base and 6 bases, with 13 bases remaining between them. The chain's CDR3 is CASSLGRQGSQPQHF. The CDR3 nucleotides are TGTGCCAGCAGCTTAGGACGGCAAGGCAGTCAGCCCCAGCATTTT.